These T cell receptor beta chains were read from a single sample in a study of blood T cell repertoires in COVID-19. Clones were read by immunoSEQ multiplex PCR, and TCRdb kept only the in-frame ones, dropping some. The sample has some 58,000 clones, around 86% seen once. Sequenced: peripheral blood. The receptors originated from a man in his forties with acute or convalescent COVID-19. Each CDR3 is given with its conserved first and last residue. D genes are given only for firm matches. Rows give clone size only sometimes, using once, few, many, or a class for an expanded clone.

D	J	size	V	CDR3	DNA
.	TRBJ1-2	.	TRBV24-1	CATSGSAANYGYTF	TGTGCCACCAGTGGGAGTGCCGCTAACTATGGCTACACCTTC
.	TRBJ2-7	once	TRBV10-1	CASSESDSYEQYF	TGCGCCAGCAGTGAGTCTGACAGCTACGAGCAGTACTTC
.	TRBJ1-4	.	TRBV19	CASSIDRWVPGEKLFF	TGTGCCAGTAGTATAGATCGCTGGGTTCCGGGAGAAAAACTGTTTTTT
TRBD2	TRBJ2-1	.	TRBV24-1	CATSGTSGYNEQFF	TGTGCCACCAGTGGAACTAGCGGTTACAATGAGCAGTTCTTC
.	TRBJ1-3	once	TRBV10-2	CASTQGNTGNTIYF	TGCGCCAGCACGCAGGGGAATACTGGAAACACCATATATTTT
.	TRBJ1-1	.	TRBV3-1/TRBV3-2	CASSQASAVTEAFF	TGTGCCAGCAGCCAAGCGTCAGCGGTCACTGAAGCTTTCTTT
.	TRBJ1-4	few	TRBV12-3/TRBV12-4	CASSAEDEKLFF	TGTGCCAGCAGTGCGGAGGATGAAAAACTGTTTTTT
.	TRBJ1-3	.	TRBV9	CASSVGGGGGNTIYF	TGTGCCAGCAGCGTAGGTGGGGGAGGTGGAAACACCATATATTTT
.	TRBJ1-5	.	TRBV6-5	CASQREDQPQHF	TGTGCCAGCCAAAGGGAGGATCAGCCCCAGCATTTT
.	TRBJ1-1	.	TRBV28	CASVRGGGRNTEAFF	TGTGCCAGCGTAAGGGGCGGGGGCAGGAACACTGAAGCTTTCTTT
.	TRBJ1-1	.	TRBV14	CASSPLSGRGPNTEAFF	TGTGCCAGCAGCCCCCTCTCTGGGCGAGGGCCGAACACTGAAGCTTTCTTT
.	TRBJ1-6	.	TRBV4-1	CASSQHQQGYNSPLHF	TGCGCCAGCAGCCAACACCAGCAGGGGTATAATTCACCCCTCCACTTT
.	TRBJ1-5	.	TRBV19	CASSLRGGPDFQPQHF	TGTGCCAGTAGCCTCCGGGGGGGCCCCGATTTTCAGCCCCAGCATTTT
TRBD2	TRBJ2-3	once	TRBV5-1	CASRKGTSDTQYF	TGCGCCAGCAGAAAGGGGACTAGCGATACGCAGTATTTT
TRBD2	TRBJ2-7	.	TRBV5-1	CASSPTSGGGYEQYF	TGCGCCAGCAGCCCGACTAGCGGGGGGGGCTACGAGCAGTACTTC
TRBD1	TRBJ2-5	.	TRBV5-1	CASSLTGGIETQYF	TGCGCCAGCAGCTTGACAGGGGGGATCGAGACCCAGTACTTC
TRBD1	TRBJ1-5	.	TRBV5-3	CARSWGQRNQPQHF	TGTGCCAGAAGCTGGGGACAGCGCAATCAGCCCCAGCATTTT
TRBD1	TRBJ1-2	.	TRBV28	CASSYTGGVGYGYTF	TGTGCCAGCAGTTACACAGGGGGCGTTGGCTATGGCTACACCTTC
.	TRBJ2-1	.	TRBV3-1/TRBV3-2	CASSQIWTEDYNEQFF	TGTGCCAGCAGCCAAATTTGGACAGAAGACTACAATGAGCAGTTCTTC
.	TRBJ1-1	.	TRBV6-1	CASSEGRPLKGAEAFF	TGTGCCAGCAGTGAAGGGAGACCGCTGAAGGGGGCTGAAGCTTTCTTT
.	TRBJ1-6	.	TRBV6-5	CASRRKEGAPLHF	TGTGCCAGCAGGAGGAAGGAAGGAGCACCCCTCCACTTT
TRBD1	TRBJ1-2	.	TRBV6-5	CASNSQGAQGYTF	TGTGCCAGCAATTCACAGGGGGCGCAGGGCTACACCTTC
.	TRBJ2-1	.	TRBV10-3	CAISESASGHTNEQFF	TGTGCCATCAGTGAGTCAGCAAGCGGGCATACGAATGAGCAGTTCTTC
.	TRBJ1-5	.	TRBV6-5	CASRITGFNQPQHF	TGTGCCAGCAGAATAACAGGGTTCAATCAGCCCCAGCATTTT
.	TRBJ1-1	.	TRBV6-6	CASSPHQVLNTEAFF	TGTGCCAGCAGTCCCCACCAGGTACTGAACACTGAAGCTTTCTTT
TRBD1	TRBJ1-2	.	TRBV19	CASTTNRDRFGKNYGYTF	TGTGCCAGTACCACTAACCGGGACAGATTCGGGAAAAACTATGGCTACACCTTC
.	TRBJ1-1	few	TRBV4-1	CASSQRGGGTEAFF	TGCGCCAGCAGCCAAAGGGGAGGAGGCACTGAAGCTTTCTTT
.	TRBJ2-2	.	TRBV10-3	CAISDGQGGSGELFF	TGTGCCATCAGTGATGGACAGGGAGGGTCCGGGGAGCTGTTTTTT
TRBD1	TRBJ1-1	.	TRBV5-6	CASSQVPGQGADTEAFF	TGTGCCAGCAGCCAAGTCCCGGGACAGGGGGCCGACACTGAAGCTTTCTTT